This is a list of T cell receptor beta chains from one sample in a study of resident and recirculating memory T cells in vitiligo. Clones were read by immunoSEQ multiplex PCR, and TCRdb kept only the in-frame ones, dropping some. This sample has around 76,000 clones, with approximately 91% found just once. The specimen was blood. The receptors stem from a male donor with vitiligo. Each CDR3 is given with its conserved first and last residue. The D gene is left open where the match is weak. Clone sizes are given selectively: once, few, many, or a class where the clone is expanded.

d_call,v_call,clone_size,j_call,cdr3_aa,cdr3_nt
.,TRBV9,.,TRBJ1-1,CASSAWTVLASNTEAFF,TGTGCCAGCAGCGCCTGGACAGTACTCGCATCGAACACTGAAGCTTTCTTT
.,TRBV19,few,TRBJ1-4,CASSSREDRSNEKLFF,TGTGCCAGTAGTTCCCGAGAAGACAGATCTAATGAAAAACTGTTTTTT
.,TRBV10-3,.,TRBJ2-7,CAISESMKKAREQYF,TGTGCCATCAGTGAGTCGATGAAAAAGGCGAGGGAGCAGTACTTC
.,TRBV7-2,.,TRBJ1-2,CASSRDGGLGYTF,TGTGCCAGCAGCCGGGACGGGGGGCTTGGCTACACCTTC
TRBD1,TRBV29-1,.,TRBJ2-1,CSVGEQGAKNEQFF,TGCAGCGTTGGTGAACAGGGGGCTAAGAATGAGCAGTTCTTC
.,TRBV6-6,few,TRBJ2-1,CASSISGQVNEQFF,TGTGCCAGCTCCATTTCTGGACAAGTCAATGAGCAGTTCTTC
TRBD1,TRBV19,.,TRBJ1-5,CASEGQRFAGPQHF,TGTGCCAGCGAGGGACAGCGATTCGCAGGGCCCCAGCATTTT
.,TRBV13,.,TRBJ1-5,CASSIRDGNQPQHF,TGTGCCAGCAGCATCCGGGATGGCAATCAGCCCCAGCATTTT
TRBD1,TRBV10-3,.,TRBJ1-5,CAISGQGRGNQPQHF,TGTGCCATCAGTGGACAGGGTCGTGGCAATCAGCCCCAGCATTTT
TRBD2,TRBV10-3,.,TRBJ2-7,CAISGGLAPFYEQYF,TGTGCCATCAGCGGGGGACTAGCGCCCTTCTACGAGCAGTACTTC
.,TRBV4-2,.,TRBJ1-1,CASSRSQGITEAFF,TGTGCCAGCAGCCGATCACAGGGTATAACTGAAGCTTTCTTT
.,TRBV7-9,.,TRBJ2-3,CASSLARDTQYF,TGTGCCAGCAGCTTAGCGAGAGATACGCAGTATTTT
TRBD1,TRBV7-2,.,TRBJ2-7,CASSPHQGQDLRSYEQYF,TGTGCCAGCAGCCCCCACCAGGGACAGGACCTCAGGTCTTACGAGCAGTACTTC
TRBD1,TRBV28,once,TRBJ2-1,CASSGGTDSYNEQFF,TGTGCCAGCAGCGGTGGGACAGACTCCTACAATGAGCAGTTCTTC
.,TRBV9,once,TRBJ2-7,CASSAQGSYEQYF,TGTGCCAGCAGCGCGCAGGGATCCTACGAGCAGTACTTC
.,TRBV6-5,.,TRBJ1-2,CASSYSNSGAYTF,TGTGCCAGCAGTTACTCGAATTCTGGAGCCTACACCTTC
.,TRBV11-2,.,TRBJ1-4,CASSLGAALGEKLFF,TGTGCCAGCAGCTTAGGGGCCGCGCTCGGTGAAAAACTGTTTTTT
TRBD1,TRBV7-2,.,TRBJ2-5,CASSPDRGDETQYF,TGTGCCAGCAGCCCCGACAGGGGAGACGAGACCCAGTACTTC
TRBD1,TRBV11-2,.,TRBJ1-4,CASSSDRGAATNEKLFF,TGTGCCAGCAGCTCGGACAGGGGAGCCGCAACTAATGAAAAACTGTTTTTT
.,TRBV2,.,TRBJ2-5,CASRVASQETQYF,TGTGCCAGCAGGGTAGCATCCCAAGAGACCCAGTACTTC
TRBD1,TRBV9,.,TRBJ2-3,CASSVVGTGSDTQYF,TGTGCCAGCAGCGTAGTCGGGACAGGGTCAGATACGCAGTATTTT
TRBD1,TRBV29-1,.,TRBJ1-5,CSARPQQGGPQHF,TGCAGCGCCCGACCCCAACAGGGGGGGCCCCAGCATTTT
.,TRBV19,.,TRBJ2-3,CASSISTDTQYF,TGTGCCAGTAGTATATCGACAGATACGCAGTATTTT
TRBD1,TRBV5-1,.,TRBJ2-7,CASSPSGDRGYEQYF,TGCGCCAGCAGCCCGTCGGGGGACAGGGGTTACGAGCAGTACTTC
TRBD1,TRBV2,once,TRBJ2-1,CASSYPWDRAVNEQFF,TGTGCCAGCAGCTACCCATGGGACAGGGCCGTCAATGAGCAGTTCTTC
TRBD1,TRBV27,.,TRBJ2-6,CATAHRGPGANVLTF,TGTGCCACTGCACACAGGGGTCCTGGGGCCAACGTCCTGACTTTC
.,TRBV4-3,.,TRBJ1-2,CASSQEQNYGYTF,TGCGCCAGCAGCCAAGAACAGAACTATGGCTACACCTTC
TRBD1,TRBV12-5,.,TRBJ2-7,CASGSAGGDAYEQYF,TGTGCTAGTGGTTCCGCAGGGGGCGACGCCTACGAGCAGTACTTC
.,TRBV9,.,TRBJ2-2,CASSVQGPGTGELFF,TGTGCCAGCAGCGTACAGGGCCCCGGCACCGGGGAGCTGTTTTTT
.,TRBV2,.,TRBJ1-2,CASTRGYGYTF,TGTGCCAGCACGCGGGGCTATGGCTACACCTTC
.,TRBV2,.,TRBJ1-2,CASSGDRTDLNNYGYTF,TGTGCCAGCAGTGGCGACAGGACCGACCTCAATAACTATGGCTACACCTTC
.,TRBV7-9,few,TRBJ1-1,CASSLVFINTEAFF,TGTGCCAGCAGCTTAGTTTTCATTAACACTGAAGCTTTCTTT
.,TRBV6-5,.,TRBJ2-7,CAVAHLLEQYF,TGTGCCGTCGCGCACCTACTCGAGCAGTACTTC
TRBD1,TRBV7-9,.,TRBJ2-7,CASSIPTGISYEQYF,TGTGCCAGCAGCATTCCGACAGGGATCTCCTACGAGCAGTACTTC